This T cell receptor (beta chain) originates from a study of CD8 T cells in ankylosing spondylitis. In TCRdb, the 5' RACE reads were re-called with MiXCR into one record per CDR3 protein. The sample lists more than 95,000 distinct CDR3 sequences; about 8.5% were seen once. Study-level findings and limits: Researchers report that disease-linked clones proved CD8+ and relatively rare in peripheral blood. A subset of motif variants has previously been described in the synovial fluid and blood of reactive arthritis. Blood of patients with ankylosing spondylitis appeared to be characterized by a TCR beta motif of several highly homologous variants. Significantly higher representation of disease-linked clones was reported for matched ankylosing spondylitis synovial fluid.

This clonotype was seen more than once but under ten times. The antigen remains undetermined. The receptor's source is a male donor with ankylosing spondylitis or in good health (not recorded which). Sequenced material: blood, either unsorted or a sorted T cell fraction (not recorded which).

This CDR3 reads CASSKSGGEETQYF. CDR3 DNA sequence: TGTGCCAGCAGCAAAAGCGGGGGGGAAGAGACCCAGTACTTC. The J gene is TRBJ2-5, the V gene TRBV7-3, with 10 bases that match TRBD2. CDR1 and CDR2 (germline): SGHTA, FQGTGA. Trimming at V came to 5 bases and at J to 3 bases, leaving 3 bases not matched to a gene. This CDR3 spans 14 amino acids.